One sample yielded the 27 T cell receptor beta chains listed below, sequenced in a study of T cells in Graves' hyperthyroidism and ophthalmopathy. Authors of the study amplified TCR beta CDR3 regions from RNA transcripts. HTBI primers were employed in a first-round RT-PCR of the TCR CDR3. TCRdb re-derived calls from the multiplex PCR reads in MiXCR, one entry per CDR3 protein. In the table there are more than 350,000 distinct CDR3 sequences, about 18% of which are singletons. Sequenced material: blood. Every receptor here comes from a woman aged 30 to 39 with Graves' hyperthyroidism that later progressed to Graves' ophthalmopathy.

This clonotype occurred many times. This rearrangement joins TRBV2 to TRBJ2-5; D remains ambiguous. Germline V CDR1 and CDR2: SNHLY, FYNNEI. V lost 4 bases and J 5 bases, leaving 11 bases between the germline ends. This CDR3 region has 13 residues. The CDR3 region is CASSVSLRETQYF. The DNA for the CDR3 is TGTGCCAGCAGTGTGAGTCTCCGGGAGACCCAGTACTTC.

The genes are TRBV28 and TRBJ1-1, with 7 bases identical to TRBD1. Germline CDR1 reads MDHEN; CDR2 reads SYDVKM. V shed 8 bases and J 4 bases; nucleotides not matched to a gene: 10. CDR3 length equals 14 residues. The CDR3 DNA is TGTGCCAGCTGTGATTATAACAGGGGCACTGAAGCTTTCTTT. This translates into CASCDYNRGTEAFF.

The V gene is TRBV2, the J gene TRBJ2-5; TRBD2 matches at 7 bases. Germline V gives CDR1 SNHLY, CDR2 FYNNEI. The V segment lost 2 bases and the J segment 3 bases; nucleotides outside the gene matches: 3. The length of the CDR3 is 14 residues. CDR3 loop: CASSETGGKETQYF. CDR3 DNA sequence: TGTGCCAGCAGTGAAACCGGGGGGAAAGAGACCCAGTACTTC.

This clonotype was seen repeatedly, ten times or more. The chain recombines TRBV28 with TRBJ1-2; D remains unclear. Germline V gene data show CDR1 as MDHEN and CDR2 as SYDVKM. This CDR3 contains 17 residues. Trimming stripped 3 bases from V and 0 bases from J, with 17 bases between. The CDR3 loop is CASSFRLGTETNYGYTF. CDR3 sequence (DNA): TGTGCCAGCAGTTTCCGCCTGGGCACAGAGACTAACTATGGCTACACCTTC.

This clonotype was observed at least ten times. V is TRBV5-1 and J is TRBJ1-6; the D gene is possibly TRBD1 (6 bases). The CDR3 loop spans 15 amino acids. Per germline, CDR1 SGHRS and CDR2 YFSETQ. V lost 5 bases and J lost 7, with 16 bases in between. CDR3 loop: CASRPTGARNSPLHF. CDR3 sequence (DNA): TGCGCCAGCAGGCCCACGGGGGCGCGGAATTCACCCCTCCACTTT.

This clonotype was seen ten or more times. J is TRBJ2-5 and V is TRBV5-1; D tentatively reads TRBD1 or TRBD2 (7 bases each). The germline V gene has CDR1 SGHRS and CDR2 YFSETQ. The CDR3 totals 18 residues. V was pared by 4 bases and J by 2 bases, with 24 bases between. CDR3 sequence reads: CASSPGGSGLPLQETQYF. The CDR3, as DNA: TGCGCCAGCAGCCCAGGGGGGTCGGGACTACCTCTTCAAGAGACCCAGTACTTC.

The chain combines TRBV5-1 with TRBJ2-5, with TRBD1 identical over 9 bases. This CDR3 region has 15 residues. V trimming: 4 bases; J trimming: 5 bases; junction bases outside the gene matches: 9. Germline values: CDR1 SGHRS, CDR2 YFSETQ. DNA for the CDR3: TGCGCCAGCAGCAAACAACCGGGACAGGGCGAGACCCAGTACTTC. Its protein is CASSKQPGQGETQYF. The full variable domain, rest sourced from reference TRBV5-1 and TRBJ2-5, is KAGVTQTPRYLIKTRGQQVTLSCSPISGHRSVSWYQQTPGQGLQFLFEYFSETQRNKGNFPGRFSGRQFSNSRSEMNVSTLELGDSALYLCASSKQPGQGETQYFGPGTRLLVL.

This clonotype was seen only a few times. The chain is built from TRBV10-3 and TRBJ2-2, with 7 bases fitting TRBD2. Trimming took 0 bases from V and 4 from J; bases not matched to a gene: 11. The CDR3 has 18 amino acids. Per the germline V gene, CDR1 is ENHRY and CDR2 is SYGVKD. CDR3 residues: CAISESLGSGSPTGELFF. The CDR3 coding sequence is TGTGCCATCAGTGAGTCGTTGGGTAGCGGGTCCCCCACCGGGGAGCTGTTTTTT.

This clonotype was counted only a few times. The rearrangement joins TRBV7-6 to TRBJ2-2, with TRBD2 as a possible D gene (6 bases). This CDR3 spans 16 amino acids. Germline V lookup: CDR1 SGHVS, CDR2 FNYEAQ. The germline V and J ends were trimmed by 0 bases and 4 bases, with 12 bases remaining between them. CDR3 region: CASSLAPDGGTGELFF. The CDR3 DNA follows: TGTGCCAGCAGCTTAGCGCCCGACGGGGGCACCGGGGAGCTGTTTTTT.

The V call is TRBV4-2, the J call TRBJ2-3, with 11 bases fitting TRBD2. The CDR3 has 16 amino acids. V lost 0 bases to trimming and J lost 7 bases; unmatched junction nucleotides: 6. Per germline, CDR1 LGHNA and CDR2 YNFKEQ. For the CDR3, the DNA is TGTGCCAGCAGCCAAGAGGGGACTAGCGGTACCTATACGCAGTATTTT. As protein: CASSQEGTSGTYTQYF.

In its sample, this clonotype was seen many times. CDR3 residues: CAWGTGYNEQFF. The DNA for the CDR3 is TGTGCCTGGGGGACGGGATACAATGAGCAGTTCTTC. This chain links TRBV30 with TRBJ2-1; the D call may be TRBD1 or TRBD2 (5 bases each). The CDR3 has 12 amino acids. Germline V CDR1 and CDR2: GTSNPN, SVGIG (reference sequence). The ends were cut back, 5 bases at V and 4 bases at J, with 9 bases in the middle.

In its sample, this clonotype was seen many times. The chain is built from TRBV7-9 and TRBJ2-5; D assignment may be TRBD1 or TRBD2 (6 bases each). The germline V gene has CDR1 SEHNR and CDR2 FQNEAQ (reference sequence). V lost 6 bases to trimming and J lost 4 bases, with 9 bases between them. This CDR3 region has 12 residues. CDR3 region: CASRRGVETQYF. The CDR3 DNA reads as TGTGCCAGCAGGAGGGGGGTAGAGACCCAGTACTTC.

Ten or more counts support this clonotype. The chain employs TRBV6-5 and TRBJ2-5; TRBD1 agrees at 7 bases. The CDR3 totals 17 residues. J lost 2 bases, V lost 0 bases, and 9 bases had no gene match. The germline V gene has CDR1 MNHEY and CDR2 SVGAGI. The DNA for the CDR3 is TGTGCCAGCAGTTACTCTTCCGGGACAGCAACACAAGAGACCCAGTACTTC. Translation: CASSYSSGTATQETQYF.

This clonotype was counted ten times or more. The J gene is TRBJ2-3, the V gene TRBV15; D is possibly TRBD1 (6 bases). The V end was cut by 1 base, the J end by 2 bases, with 19 bases between. The CDR3 spans 18 residues. Germline CDR1 reads LNHNV; CDR2 reads YYDKDF (reference sequence). CDR3: CATSRGLIAGTNTDTQYF. DNA for the CDR3: TGTGCCACCAGCAGAGGATTAATCGCCGGGACAAACACAGATACGCAGTATTTT.

Many counts were recorded for this clonotype. The chain links TRBV9 to TRBJ2-2, with D unresolved. The germline V and J ends were trimmed by 2 bases and 0 bases, with 11 bases remaining between them. The CDR3 loop spans 16 amino acids. The V gene's germline CDR1 is SGDLS and CDR2 YYNGEE. CDR3 in amino acids: CASSVSGDTNTGELFF. The CDR3 DNA is TGTGCCAGCAGCGTCTCGGGTGACACGAACACCGGGGAGCTGTTTTTT.

CDR3 nucleotide sequence: TGCAGTGCATGGGACTCCTCTGTCACCGGGGAGCTGTTTTTT. Its protein product is CSAWDSSVTGELFF. The chain is built from TRBV20-1 and TRBJ2-2; weak D call: TRBD2 (6 bases). This CDR3 has 14 residues. Trimming pared 6 bases from V and 4 bases from J, leaving 15 bases between. CDR1 DFQATT and CDR2 SNEGSKA come from the germline V gene (reference sequence).

In its sample, this clonotype was seen many times. This sequence joins TRBV28 and TRBJ2-7; D might be TRBD1 (6 bases). The CDR3 is 13 amino acids. V dropped 7 bases and J dropped 4 bases, with 14 bases sitting between them. CDR1 is MDHEN, CDR2 SYDVKM, per germline. CDR3 sequence: CASTPGQAYEQYF. The CDR3 coding sequence is TGTGCCAGCACCCCGGGACAAGCATACGAGCAGTACTTC.

This clonotype occurred many times. The rearrangement links TRBV7-9 to TRBJ2-5, with D possibly TRBD1 on 6 matching bases. The length of the CDR3 is 14 residues. The germline V gene encodes CDR1 SEHNR and CDR2 FQNEAQ (reference sequence). With 4 bases removed from V and 2 bases from J, the gap between germline ends came to 11 bases. The CDR3 DNA reads as TGTGCCAGCAGCTCTCAGGGGTGGCAAGAGACCCAGTACTTC. Translating it yields CASSSQGWQETQYF. The full variable domain, completed using reference TRBV7-9 and TRBJ2-5, is DTGVSQNPRHKITKRGQNVTFRCDPISEHNRLYWYRQTLGQGPEFLTYFQNEAQLEKSRLLSDRFSAERPKGSFSTLEIQRTEQGDSAMYLCASSSQGWQETQYFGPGTRLLVL.

This clonotype was detected many times. The V gene is TRBV5-6, the J gene TRBJ2-7; no definite D call. Trimming took off 3 bases at V and 7 bases at J, with 11 bases between the two ends. Germline lookup yields CDR1 SGHDT and CDR2 YYEEEE. The CDR3 sequence is 12 residues long. Written as DNA, the CDR3 is TGTGCCAGCAGCTCTTTGACCGGGGAGCAGTACTTC. It codes for CASSSLTGEQYF.

CDR3 nucleotides: TGTGCCAGCAGTGAAACAATAGCGGGGGGCAACACAGATACGCAGTATTTT. The encoded protein is CASSETIAGGNTDTQYF. The rearrangement uses TRBV6-1 and TRBJ2-3; 10 bases match TRBD2. Germline V gives CDR1 MNHNS, CDR2 SASEGT. The V segment lost 2 bases and the J segment 2 bases; nucleotides outside the gene matches: 7. The CDR3 covers 17 residues.

The table lists this clonotype with many counts. The gene calls are TRBV2 and TRBJ1-3; D remains ambiguous. CDR1 is SNHLY, CDR2 FYNNEI, per germline. The CDR3 loop spans 16 amino acids. V was cut by 2 bases and J by 7 bases, with 18 bases left in between. Here the CDR3 DNA reads TGTGCCAGCAGTGAAAGGGCCGGCGGTCATGGTAACACCATATATTTT. Its translation: CASSERAGGHGNTIYF.

This clonotype was observed many times. The CDR3 reads CASRLTGSTNEKLFF. DNA of the CDR3: TGTGCCAGCAGGCTGACAGGCTCGACTAATGAAAAACTGTTTTTT. The rearrangement uses TRBV2 and TRBJ1-4; tentatively, D is TRBD1 (6 bases). Germline values: CDR1 SNHLY, CDR2 FYNNEI. The V end was cut by 6 bases, the J end by 2 bases, with 13 bases between. The CDR3 loop spans 15 amino acids.

This clonotype was observed at least ten times. The rearrangement joins TRBV20-1 to TRBJ2-1; D gene unclear. Trimming cost V 0 bases and J 0 bases, with 9 bases left between them. This CDR3 is 15 amino acids long. Per the germline V gene, CDR1 is DFQATT and CDR2 is SNEGSKA (reference sequence). The CDR3 nucleotides are TGCAGTGCTAGAGATTTTAGTTACTCCTACAATGAGCAGTTCTTC. It encodes CSARDFSYSYNEQFF.

The chain recombines TRBV6-2 or TRBV6-3 with TRBJ2-7; 11 nucleotides agree with TRBD2. This CDR3 comprises 16 residues. V shed 4 bases and J 0 bases; nucleotides not matched to a gene: 5. CDR1 is MNHEY, CDR2 SVGEGT, per germline. In DNA, the CDR3 is TGTGCCAGCAGTTTAGCGGGGGGGCGATTCTCCTACGAGCAGTACTTC. This encodes CASSLAGGRFSYEQYF.

This clonotype was seen repeatedly, ten times or more. This chain connects TRBV19 to TRBJ2-2; no definite D call. Germline CDR1 reads LNHDA; CDR2 reads SQIVND (reference sequence). The V gene lost 10 bases and the J gene lost 5 bases, with 14 bases spanning the gap. CDR3 size: 13 residues. The chain's CDR3 is CAIRVPQTGELFF. DNA of the CDR3: TGTGCCATTAGGGTTCCACAAACCGGGGAGCTGTTTTTT.

This clonotype has ten or more counts. The V call is TRBV4-1, the J call TRBJ1-4, with 10 bases lining up with TRBD1. Germline CDR1 MGHRA, CDR2 YSYEKL. CDR3 length: 13 residues. J lost 10 bases, V lost 4 bases, and 3 bases had no gene match. This chain's CDR3 is CASSPGQGGKLFF. In nucleotides, the CDR3 is TGCGCCAGCAGCCCCGGACAGGGGGGAAAACTGTTTTTT.

This clonotype was recorded at least ten times. The chain combines TRBV7-2 with TRBJ2-6; no reliable D call. In germline, CDR1 is SGHTA, CDR2 FQGNSA. The CDR3 length is 16 residues. Between the trimmed V and J ends, which lost 4 bases and 0 bases, there was a span of 10 bases. The CDR3 loop is CASSSDGGSGANVLTF. The CDR3 DNA reads TGTGCCAGCAGCTCGGACGGTGGCTCTGGGGCCAACGTCCTGACTTTC.